This T cell receptor beta chain derives from a study of cytomegalovirus exposure and HLA in healthy donors. Study details: Out of fewer than 400 genotyped donors, roughly 83% belonged to the Caucasian-associated ancestry cluster. Notes on the study in general: Previous analysis showed most TCR beta V segments were productive about 87% or about 30% of the time. The Asian-associated ancestry cluster reportedly had fewer N-insertions than the approximately 630-donor mean in a later analysis. TRBV6-2, TRBV6-3 and some other V segments were excluded as indistinguishable.

Researchers ran the PCR with 60 Vbeta and 13 Jbeta primers. Using immunoSEQ multiplex PCR, the repertoire was profiled, and TCRdb retains in-frame clones only, with some absent. The sample carries more than 50,000 clones, roughly 72% recorded once. In the case of this clone: What it recognizes is unknown.

The germline CDR1 and CDR2 sequences are MNHEY and SMNVEV (reference sequence). Trimming cost V 5 bases and J 3 bases; bases outside gene matches: 7. This CDR3 is built from 15 residues. This clonotype originated in a woman in her forties or fifties in good health and CMV-seropositive. The sequencing input was PBMCs. This chain connects TRBV27 to TRBJ1-5; 7 bases agree with TRBD1. CDR3 sequence reads: CASSPEDRHNQPQHF. DNA for the CDR3: TGTGCCAGCAGTCCGGAGGACAGGCACAATCAGCCCCAGCATTTT.